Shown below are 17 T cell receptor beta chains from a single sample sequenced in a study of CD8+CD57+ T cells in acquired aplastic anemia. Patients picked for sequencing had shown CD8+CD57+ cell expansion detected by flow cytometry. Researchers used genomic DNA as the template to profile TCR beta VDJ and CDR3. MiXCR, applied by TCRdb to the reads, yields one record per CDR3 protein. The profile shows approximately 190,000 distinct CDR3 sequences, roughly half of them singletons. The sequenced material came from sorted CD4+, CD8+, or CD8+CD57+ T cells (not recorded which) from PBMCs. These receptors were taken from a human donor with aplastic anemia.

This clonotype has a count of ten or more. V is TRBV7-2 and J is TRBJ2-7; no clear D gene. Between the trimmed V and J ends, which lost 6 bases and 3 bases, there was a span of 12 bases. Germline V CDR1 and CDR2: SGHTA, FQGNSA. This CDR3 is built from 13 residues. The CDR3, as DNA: TGTGCCAGCAGAGACCAATGGGGCTACGAGCAGTACTTC. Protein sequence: CASRDQWGYEQYF.

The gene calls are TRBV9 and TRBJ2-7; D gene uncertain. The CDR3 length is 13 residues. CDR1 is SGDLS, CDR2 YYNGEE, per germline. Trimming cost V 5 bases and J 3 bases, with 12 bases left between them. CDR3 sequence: CASSRPGSYEQYF. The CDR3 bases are TGTGCCAGCAGTCGACCTGGAAGCTACGAGCAGTACTTC.

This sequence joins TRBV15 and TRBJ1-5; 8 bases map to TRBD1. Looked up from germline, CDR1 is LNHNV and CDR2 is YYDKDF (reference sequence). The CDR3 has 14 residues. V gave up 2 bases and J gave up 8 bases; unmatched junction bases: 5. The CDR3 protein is CATSRSDREEPQHF. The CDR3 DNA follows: TGTGCCACCAGCAGATCGGACAGGGAGGAGCCCCAGCATTTT. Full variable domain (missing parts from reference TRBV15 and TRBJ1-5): DAMVIQNPRYQVTQFGKPVTLSCSQTLNHNVMYWYQQKSSQAPKLLFHYYDKDFNNEADTPDNFQSRRPNTSFCFLDIRSPGLGDTAMYLCATSRSDREEPQHFGDGTRLSIL.

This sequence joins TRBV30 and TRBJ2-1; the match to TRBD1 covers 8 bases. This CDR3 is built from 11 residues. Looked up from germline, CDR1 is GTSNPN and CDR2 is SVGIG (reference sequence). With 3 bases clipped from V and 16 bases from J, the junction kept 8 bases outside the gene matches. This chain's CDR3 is CAWRTGQAQFF. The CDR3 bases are TGTGCCTGGAGGACGGGACAGGCACAATTCTTC.

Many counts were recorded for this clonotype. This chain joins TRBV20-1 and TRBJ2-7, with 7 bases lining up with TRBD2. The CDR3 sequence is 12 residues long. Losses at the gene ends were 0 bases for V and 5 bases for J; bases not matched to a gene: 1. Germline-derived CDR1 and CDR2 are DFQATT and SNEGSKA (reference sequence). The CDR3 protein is CSAREGGDEQYF. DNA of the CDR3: TGCAGTGCTAGAGAGGGAGGGGACGAGCAGTACTTC.

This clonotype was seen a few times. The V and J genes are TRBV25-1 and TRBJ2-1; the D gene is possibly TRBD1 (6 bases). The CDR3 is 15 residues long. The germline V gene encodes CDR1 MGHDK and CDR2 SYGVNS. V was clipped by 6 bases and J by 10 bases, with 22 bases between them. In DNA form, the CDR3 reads TGTGCCAGCAGCCCTACAGGGAAGGAAGTAAGGGAGCAGTTCTTC. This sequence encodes CASSPTGKEVREQFF. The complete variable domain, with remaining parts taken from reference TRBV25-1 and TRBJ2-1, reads EADIYQTPRYLVIGTGKKITLECSQTMGHDKMYWYQQDPGMELHLIHYSYGVNSTEKGDLSSESTVSRIRTEHFPLTLESARPSHTSQYLCASSPTGKEVREQFFGPGTRLTVL.

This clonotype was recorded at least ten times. The CDR3 here is CASSFWTYEQYF. The CDR3 region has the DNA TGTGCCAGCAGCTTCTGGACCTACGAGCAGTACTTC. This sequence joins TRBV5-6 and TRBJ2-7; D is unresolved. V was shortened by 2 bases and J by 2 bases, with 5 bases between the two germline ends. The CDR3 spans 12 residues. CDR1 is SGHDT and CDR2 is YYEEEE in the germline V gene.

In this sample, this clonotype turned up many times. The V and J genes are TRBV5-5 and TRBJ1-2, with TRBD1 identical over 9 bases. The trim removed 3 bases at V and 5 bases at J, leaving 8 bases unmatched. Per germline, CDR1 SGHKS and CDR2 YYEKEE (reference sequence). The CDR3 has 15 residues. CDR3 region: CASSSVGTGIYGYTF. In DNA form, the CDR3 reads TGTGCCAGCAGCTCCGTCGGGACAGGGATATATGGCTACACCTTC.

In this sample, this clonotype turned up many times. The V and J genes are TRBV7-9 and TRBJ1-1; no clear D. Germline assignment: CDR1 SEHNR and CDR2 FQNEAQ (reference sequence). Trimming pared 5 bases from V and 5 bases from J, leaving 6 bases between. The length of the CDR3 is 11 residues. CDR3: CASSLLTEAFF. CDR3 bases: TGTGCCAGCAGCCTATTGACTGAAGCTTTCTTT.

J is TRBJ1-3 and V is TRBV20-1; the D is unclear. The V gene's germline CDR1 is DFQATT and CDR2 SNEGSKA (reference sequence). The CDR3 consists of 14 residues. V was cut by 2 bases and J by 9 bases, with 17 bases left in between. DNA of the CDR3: TGCAGTGCTAGAATCACCGGGTCTTCGGGCACCATATATTTT. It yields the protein CSARITGSSGTIYF.

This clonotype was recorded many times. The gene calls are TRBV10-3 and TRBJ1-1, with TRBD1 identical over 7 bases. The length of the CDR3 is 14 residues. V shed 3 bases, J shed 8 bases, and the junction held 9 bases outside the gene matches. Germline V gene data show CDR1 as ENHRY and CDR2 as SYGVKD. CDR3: CAISDSGTAFEAFF. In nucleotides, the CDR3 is TGTGCCATCAGTGACTCCGGGACAGCGTTCGAAGCTTTCTTT.

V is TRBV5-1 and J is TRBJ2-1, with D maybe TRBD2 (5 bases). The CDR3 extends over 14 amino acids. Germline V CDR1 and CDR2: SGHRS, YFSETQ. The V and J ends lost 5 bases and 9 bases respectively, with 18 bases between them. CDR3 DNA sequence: TGCGCCAGCAGGGAAGCGGCGATCCCTCTTGAGCAGTTCTTC. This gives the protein CASREAAIPLEQFF.

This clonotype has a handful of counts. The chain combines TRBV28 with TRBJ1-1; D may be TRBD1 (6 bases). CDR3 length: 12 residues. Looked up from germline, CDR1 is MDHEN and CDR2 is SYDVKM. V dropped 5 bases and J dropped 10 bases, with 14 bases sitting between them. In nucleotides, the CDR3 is TGTGCCAGCAGTCTCTCTCCCAGGGGAGCTTTCTTT. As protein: CASSLSPRGAFF.

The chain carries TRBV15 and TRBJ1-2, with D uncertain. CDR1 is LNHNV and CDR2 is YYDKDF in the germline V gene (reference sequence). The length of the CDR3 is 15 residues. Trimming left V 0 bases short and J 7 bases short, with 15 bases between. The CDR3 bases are TGTGCCACCAGCAGAGACCCCTTAGCTCGTCTTGGCTACACCTTC. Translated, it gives CATSRDPLARLGYTF.

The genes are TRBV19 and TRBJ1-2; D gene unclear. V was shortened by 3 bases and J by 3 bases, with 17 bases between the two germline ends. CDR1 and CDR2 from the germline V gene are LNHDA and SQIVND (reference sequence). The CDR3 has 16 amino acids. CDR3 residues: CASSIWTGRRDYGYTF. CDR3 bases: TGTGCCAGTAGTATTTGGACGGGCAGGAGAGACTATGGCTACACCTTC.

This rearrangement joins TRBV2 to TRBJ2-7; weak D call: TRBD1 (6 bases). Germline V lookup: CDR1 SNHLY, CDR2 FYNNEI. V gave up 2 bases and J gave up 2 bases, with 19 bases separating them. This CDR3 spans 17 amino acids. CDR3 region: CASSEREGGWSPYEQYF. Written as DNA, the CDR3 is TGTGCCAGCAGTGAAAGGGAAGGGGGTTGGTCCCCCTACGAGCAGTACTTC.

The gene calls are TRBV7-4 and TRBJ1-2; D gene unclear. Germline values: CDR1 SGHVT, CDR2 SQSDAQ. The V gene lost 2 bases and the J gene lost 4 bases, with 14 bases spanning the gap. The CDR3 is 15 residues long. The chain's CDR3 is CASSLLAGPCYGYTF. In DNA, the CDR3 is TGTGCCAGCAGCTTATTGGCAGGCCCATGCTATGGCTACACCTTC. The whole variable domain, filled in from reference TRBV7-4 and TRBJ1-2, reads GAGVSQSPRYKVAKRGRDVALRCDSISGHVTLYWYRQTLGQGSEVLTYSQSDAQRDKSGRPSGRFSAERPERSVSTLKIQRTEQGDSAVYLCASSLLAGPCYGYTFGSGTRLTVV.